The T cell receptor beta chain under discussion was sequenced for a study of T cells in Graves' hyperthyroidism and ophthalmopathy. Template material for amplifying TCR beta CDR3 regions consisted of RNA transcripts. The study used the HTBI primer set for a first-round RT-PCR of the TCR CDR3. TCRdb fed the multiplex PCR reads into MiXCR, producing one record per CDR3 protein. The sample yields around 480,000 distinct CDR3 sequences, 14% seen once. The germline V gene encodes CDR1 ENHRY and CDR2 SYGVKD. Trimming left V 2 bases short and J 7 bases short, with 12 bases between. The CDR3 extends over 13 amino acids. In its sample, this clonotype was seen many times.

The TCR sequence derives from a young woman with Graves' hyperthyroidism. Material: blood. The chain links TRBV10-3 to TRBJ2-7; maybe TRBD1 (6 bases). The CDR3, as DNA: TGTGCCATCAGTGAGCCCGGACAGTCTGAGCAGTACTTC. This translates into CAISEPGQSEQYF.